These T cell receptor beta chains were read from a single sample in a study of T cells in Graves' hyperthyroidism and ophthalmopathy. From the multiplex PCR reads, TCRdb called clonotypes with MiXCR, one entry per CDR3 protein. The sample lists around 300,000 distinct CDR3 sequences, 25% to 30% occurring once. Sequenced: blood. These receptors all come from a man in his forties or fifties with Graves' hyperthyroidism that later progressed to Graves' ophthalmopathy. Each CDR3 is given with its conserved first and last residue. Each record gives: V gene, D gene, J gene, clone size, CDR3 protein, CDR3 DNA. The D gene is left open where the match is weak. A row's size may be missing; if present it is once, few, many or a size class.

TRBV27,.,TRBJ2-2,many,CASSYQGTGELFF,TGTGCCAGCAGTTACCAGGGCACCGGGGAGCTGTTTTTT
TRBV28,TRBD1,TRBJ2-7,many,CASSLRDSTYEQYF,TGTGCCAGCAGTTTAAGGGACAGTACCTACGAGCAGTACTTC
TRBV6-1,.,TRBJ1-2,.,CASMGVYYGYTF,TGTGCCAGCATGGGGGTTTACTATGGCTACACCTTC
TRBV7-8,.,TRBJ1-2,once,CASSLRGSNGYTF,TGTGCCAGCAGCTTACGGGGATCTAATGGCTACACCTTC
TRBV13,.,TRBJ2-5,many,CASSLVGVGGEQETQYF,TGTGCCAGCAGCTTAGTGGGGGTCGGAGGAGAACAAGAGACCCAGTACTTC
TRBV20-1,TRBD2,TRBJ2-7,many,CSARLAGHEQYF,TGCAGTGCTAGACTAGCGGGACACGAGCAGTACTTC
TRBV28,.,TRBJ2-2,many,CASSLRGYNTGELFF,TGTGCCAGCAGTTTGAGGGGCTACAACACCGGGGAGCTGTTTTTT
TRBV24-1,TRBD1,TRBJ1-2,many,CATSETGARRGYTF,TGTGCCACCAGTGAGACAGGGGCCAGACGTGGCTACACCTTC
TRBV12-3/TRBV12-4,TRBD1,TRBJ2-2,many,CASSPWTGGTTGELFF,TGTGCCAGCAGTCCATGGACAGGGGGGACCACCGGGGAGCTGTTTTTT
TRBV7-3,TRBD2,TRBJ2-5,.,CASSLSGRAETQYF,TGTGCCAGCAGCTTAAGTGGGAGGGCCGAGACCCAGTACTTC
TRBV24-1,TRBD1,TRBJ1-5,many,CATSGGQGKRSNQPQHF,TGTGCCACCAGTGGGGGACAGGGGAAACGGAGCAATCAGCCCCAGCATTTT
TRBV19,.,TRBJ2-5,many,CASSIVPGAETQYF,TGTGCCAGTAGTATTGTTCCTGGGGCGGAGACCCAGTACTTC